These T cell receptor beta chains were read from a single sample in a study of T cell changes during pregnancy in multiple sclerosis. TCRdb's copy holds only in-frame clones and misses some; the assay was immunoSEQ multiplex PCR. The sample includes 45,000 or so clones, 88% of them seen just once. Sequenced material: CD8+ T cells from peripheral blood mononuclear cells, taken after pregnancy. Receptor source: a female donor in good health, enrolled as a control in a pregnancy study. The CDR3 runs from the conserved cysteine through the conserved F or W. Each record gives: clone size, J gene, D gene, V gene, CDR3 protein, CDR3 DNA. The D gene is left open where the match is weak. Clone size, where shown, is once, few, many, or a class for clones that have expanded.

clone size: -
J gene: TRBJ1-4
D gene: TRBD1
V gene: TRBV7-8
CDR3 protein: CASSLAGTAKELFF
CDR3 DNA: TGTGCCAGCAGCTTAGCGGGGACAGCCAAGGAACTGTTTTTT

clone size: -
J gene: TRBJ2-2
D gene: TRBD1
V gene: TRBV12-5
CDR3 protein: CASETGTGDTGELFF
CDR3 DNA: TGTGCTAGTGAGACGGGGACAGGGGACACCGGGGAGCTGTTTTTT

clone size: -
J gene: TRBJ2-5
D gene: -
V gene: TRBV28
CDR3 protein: CASLPGAGGSTKETQYF
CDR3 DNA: TGTGCCAGCCTCCCGGGGGCCGGGGGGTCAACAAAAGAGACCCAGTACTTC

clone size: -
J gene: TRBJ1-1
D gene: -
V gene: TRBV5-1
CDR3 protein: CASSLSGEGTEAFF
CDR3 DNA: TGCGCCAGCAGCTTGTCCGGGGAGGGCACTGAAGCTTTCTTT

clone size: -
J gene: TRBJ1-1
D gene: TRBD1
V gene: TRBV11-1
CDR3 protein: CASSLEGDSYMNTEAFF
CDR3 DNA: TGTGCCAGCAGCTTAGAGGGGGACAGCTACATGAACACTGAAGCTTTCTTT

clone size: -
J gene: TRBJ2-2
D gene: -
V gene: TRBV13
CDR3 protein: CASSTPGTGELFF
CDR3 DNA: TGTGCCAGCAGCACCCCCGGCACCGGGGAGCTGTTTTTT

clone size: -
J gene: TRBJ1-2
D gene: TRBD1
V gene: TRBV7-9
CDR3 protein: CASSLTRQGWDGYTF
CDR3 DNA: TGTGCCAGCAGCTTAACGAGACAGGGGTGGGATGGCTACACCTTC

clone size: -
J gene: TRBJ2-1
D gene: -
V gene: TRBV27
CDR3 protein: CASSSGFGYNEQFF
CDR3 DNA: TGTGCCAGCAGCTCAGGCTTTGGCTACAATGAGCAGTTCTTC

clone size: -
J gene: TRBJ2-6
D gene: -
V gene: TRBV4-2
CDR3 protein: CASSLAGTSTGGANVLTF
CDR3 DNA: TGTGCCAGCAGCCTGGCCGGGACTTCAACCGGGGGGGCCAACGTCCTGACTTTC

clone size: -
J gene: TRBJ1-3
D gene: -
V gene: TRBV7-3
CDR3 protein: CASSRDSLDTIYF
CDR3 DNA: TGTGCCAGCAGCCGGGACTCCTTGGACACCATATATTTT

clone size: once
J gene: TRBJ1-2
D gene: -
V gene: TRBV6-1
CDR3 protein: CASRRGQDGRGYTF
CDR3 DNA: TGTGCCAGCAGAAGAGGGCAGGATGGTCGTGGCTACACCTTC

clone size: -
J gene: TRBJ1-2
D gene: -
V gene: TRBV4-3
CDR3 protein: CASSQDWPGLNYGYTF
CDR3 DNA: TGCGCCAGCAGCCAAGATTGGCCAGGGCTAAACTATGGCTACACCTTC

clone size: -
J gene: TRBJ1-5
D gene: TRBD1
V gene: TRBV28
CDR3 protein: CASSLHRGQPQHF
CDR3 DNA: TGTGCCAGCAGTTTACACAGGGGGCAGCCCCAGCATTTT

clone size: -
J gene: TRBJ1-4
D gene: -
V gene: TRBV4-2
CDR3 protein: CASSQDVSGGTNEKLFF
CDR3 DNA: TGTGCCAGCAGCCAAGACGTCAGCGGCGGAACTAATGAAAAACTGTTTTTT

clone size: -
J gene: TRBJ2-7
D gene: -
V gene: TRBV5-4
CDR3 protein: CASSELRENEQYF
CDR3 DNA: TGTGCCAGCAGCGAGCTAAGGGAGAACGAGCAGTACTTC

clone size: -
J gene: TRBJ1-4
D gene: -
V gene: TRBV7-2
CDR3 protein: CASRGLATNEKLFF
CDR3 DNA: TGTGCCTCCCGAGGGTTAGCAACTAATGAAAAACTGTTTTTT

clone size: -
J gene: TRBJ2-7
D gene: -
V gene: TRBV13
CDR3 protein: CASTMGGAPEQYF
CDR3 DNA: TGTGCCAGCACCATGGGGGGGGCCCCCGAGCAGTACTTC

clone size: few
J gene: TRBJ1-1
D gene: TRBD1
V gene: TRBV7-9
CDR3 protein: CASSLLTGLAFF
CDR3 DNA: TGTGCCAGCAGCCTTTTGACAGGGTTGGCTTTCTTT

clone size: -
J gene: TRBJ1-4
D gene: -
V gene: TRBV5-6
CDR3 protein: CASSYGGTNEKLFF
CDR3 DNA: TGTGCCAGCAGCTATGGGGGCACTAATGAAAAACTGTTTTTT

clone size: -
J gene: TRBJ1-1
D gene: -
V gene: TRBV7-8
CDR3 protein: CASSPRRGATEAFF
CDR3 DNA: TGTGCCAGCAGCCCCCGCAGGGGAGCGACTGAAGCTTTCTTT

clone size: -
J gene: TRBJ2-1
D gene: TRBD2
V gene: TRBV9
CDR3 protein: CASSATSGGAREQFF
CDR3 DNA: TGTGCCAGCAGCGCGACTAGCGGGGGGGCGCGGGAGCAGTTCTTC

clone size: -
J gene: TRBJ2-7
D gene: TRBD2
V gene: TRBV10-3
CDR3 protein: CAISESSLAGAYEQYF
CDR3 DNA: TGTGCCATCAGTGAGTCATCGCTAGCGGGGGCCTACGAGCAGTACTTC

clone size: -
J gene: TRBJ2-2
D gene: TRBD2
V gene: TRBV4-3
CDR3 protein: CASSQDPMRGGPNTGELFF
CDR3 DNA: TGCGCCAGCAGCCAAGACCCGATGCGGGGGGGACCGAACACCGGGGAGCTGTTTTTT

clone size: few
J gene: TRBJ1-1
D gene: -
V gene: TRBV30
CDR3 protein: CAWSPLGGGTEAFF
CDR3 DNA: TGTGCCTGGAGTCCCTTAGGCGGGGGGACTGAAGCTTTCTTT

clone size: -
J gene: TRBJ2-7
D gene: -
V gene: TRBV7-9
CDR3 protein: CASSTLTTYEQYF
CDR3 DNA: TGTGCCAGCAGCACCTTGACAACCTACGAGCAGTACTTC

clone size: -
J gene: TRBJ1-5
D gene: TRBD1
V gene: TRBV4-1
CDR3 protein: CASSQTSQGADQPQHF
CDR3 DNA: TGCGCCAGCAGCCAAACCAGTCAGGGGGCGGATCAGCCCCAGCATTTT

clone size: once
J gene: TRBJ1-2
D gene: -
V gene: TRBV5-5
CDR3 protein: CASSLARGEYYGYTF
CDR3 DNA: TGTGCCAGCAGCTTGGCTCGGGGGGAGTACTATGGCTACACCTTC

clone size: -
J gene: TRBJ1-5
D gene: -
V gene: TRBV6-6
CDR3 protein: CASSYGGYNQPQHF
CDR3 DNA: TGTGCCAGCAGTTACGGGGGGTACAATCAGCCCCAGCATTTT

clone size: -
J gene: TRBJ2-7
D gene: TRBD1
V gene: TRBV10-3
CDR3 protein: CAISEGQGAYEQYF
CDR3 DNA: TGTGCCATCAGTGAGGGACAGGGTGCCTACGAGCAGTACTTC

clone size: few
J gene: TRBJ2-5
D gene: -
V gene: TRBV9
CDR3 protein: CASSVEARLEETQYF
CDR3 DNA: TGTGCCAGCAGCGTAGAGGCCAGGCTCGAGGAGACCCAGTACTTC

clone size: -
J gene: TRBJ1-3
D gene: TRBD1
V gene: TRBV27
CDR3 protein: CASSPGTGVAGNTIYF
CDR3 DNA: TGTGCCAGCAGCCCCGGGACAGGGGTTGCTGGAAACACCATATATTTT

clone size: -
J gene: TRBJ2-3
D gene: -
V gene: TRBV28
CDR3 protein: CASSLYPDSWSTDTQYF
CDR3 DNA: TGTGCCAGCAGTTTATACCCCGACAGCTGGAGCACAGATACGCAGTATTTT

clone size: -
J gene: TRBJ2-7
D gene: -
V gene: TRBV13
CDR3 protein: CASSLGGGEQYF
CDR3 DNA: TGTGCCAGCAGCTTGGGGGGAGGCGAGCAGTACTTC

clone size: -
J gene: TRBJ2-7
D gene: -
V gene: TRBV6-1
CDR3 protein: CASSFRVSYEQYF
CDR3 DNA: TGTGCCAGCAGTTTCAGGGTTTCCTACGAGCAGTACTTC

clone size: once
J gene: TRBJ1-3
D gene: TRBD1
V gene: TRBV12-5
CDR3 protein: CASGLREGDRALFSGNTIYF
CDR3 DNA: TGTGCTAGTGGCCTCCGCGAGGGGGACAGGGCTCTTTTCTCTGGAAACACCATATATTTT

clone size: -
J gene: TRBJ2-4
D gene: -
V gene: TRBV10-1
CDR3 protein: CASSESDLAKNIQYF
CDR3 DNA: TGCGCCAGCAGTGAGTCGGACTTAGCCAAAAACATTCAGTACTTC

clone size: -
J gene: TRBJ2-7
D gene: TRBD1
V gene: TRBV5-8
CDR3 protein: CASTADGQELYEQYF
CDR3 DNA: TGTGCCAGCACCGCAGATGGACAGGAACTCTACGAGCAGTACTTC

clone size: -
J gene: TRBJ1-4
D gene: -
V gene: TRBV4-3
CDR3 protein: CASSQAPGGAEKLFF
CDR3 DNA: TGCGCCAGCAGCCAAGCCCCGGGGGGGGCCGAAAAACTGTTTTTT

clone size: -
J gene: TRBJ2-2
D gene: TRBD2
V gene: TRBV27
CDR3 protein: CASSLGLAGNTGELFF
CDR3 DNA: TGTGCCAGCAGTTTGGGCCTAGCGGGGAACACCGGGGAGCTGTTTTTT

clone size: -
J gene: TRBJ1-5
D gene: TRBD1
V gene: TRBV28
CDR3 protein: CASSWGQIISNQPQHF
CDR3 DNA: TGTGCCAGCAGTTGGGGACAGATAATTAGCAATCAGCCCCAGCATTTT

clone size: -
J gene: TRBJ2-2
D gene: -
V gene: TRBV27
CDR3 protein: CASSPNTGELFF
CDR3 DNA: TGTGCCAGCAGTCCAAACACCGGGGAGCTGTTTTTT

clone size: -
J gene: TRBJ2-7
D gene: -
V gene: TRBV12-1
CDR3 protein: CASSPGTSLFYEQYF
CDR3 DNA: TGTGCCAGCAGCCCAGGGACATCTTTGTTCTACGAGCAGTACTTC

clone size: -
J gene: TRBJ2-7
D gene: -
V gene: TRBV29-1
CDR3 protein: CSVVSYEQYF
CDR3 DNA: TGCAGCGTTGTTAGCTACGAGCAGTACTTC

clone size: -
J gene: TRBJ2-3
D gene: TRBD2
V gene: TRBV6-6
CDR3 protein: CASRPLTSGGTDTQYF
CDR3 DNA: TGTGCCAGCAGACCGCTGACTAGCGGGGGCACAGATACGCAGTATTTT

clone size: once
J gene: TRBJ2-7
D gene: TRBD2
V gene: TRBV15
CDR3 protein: CATSRGESYEQYF
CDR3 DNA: TGTGCCACCAGCCGGGGGGAATCCTACGAGCAGTACTTC

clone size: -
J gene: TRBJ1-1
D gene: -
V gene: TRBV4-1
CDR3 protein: CASLISLGALTEAFF
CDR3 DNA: TGCGCCAGTTTAATTTCGTTAGGAGCCCTCACTGAAGCTTTCTTT

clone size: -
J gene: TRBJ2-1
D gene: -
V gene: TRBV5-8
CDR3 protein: CASSSENGGYNEQFF
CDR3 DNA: TGTGCCAGCAGCTCCGAGAATGGGGGGTACAATGAGCAGTTCTTC

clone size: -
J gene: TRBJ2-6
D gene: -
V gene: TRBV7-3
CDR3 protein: CASSRPAGEMTGANVLTF
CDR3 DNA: TGTGCCAGCAGCAGACCGGCGGGTGAGATGACTGGGGCCAACGTCCTGACTTTC

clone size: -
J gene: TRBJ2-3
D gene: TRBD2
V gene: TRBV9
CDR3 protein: CASSARVGGSTDTQYF
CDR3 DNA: TGTGCCAGCAGCGCAAGAGTCGGGGGGTCAACAGATACGCAGTATTTT

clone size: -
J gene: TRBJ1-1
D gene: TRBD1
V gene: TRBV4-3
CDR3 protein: CASSQEGTGNTEAFF
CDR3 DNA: TGCGCCAGCAGCCAAGAAGGGACAGGGAACACTGAAGCTTTCTTT

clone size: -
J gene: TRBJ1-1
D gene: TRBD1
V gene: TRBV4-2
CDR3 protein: CASSHRTGNTEAFF
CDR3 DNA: TGTGCCAGCAGCCACCGGACAGGGAACACTGAAGCTTTCTTT

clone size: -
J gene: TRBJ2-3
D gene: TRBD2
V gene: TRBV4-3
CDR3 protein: CASSQETSGHTDTQYF
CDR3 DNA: TGCGCCAGCAGCCAGGAGACTAGCGGGCACACAGATACGCAGTATTTT

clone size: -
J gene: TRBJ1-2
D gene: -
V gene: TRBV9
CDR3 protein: CASSSHVGASAYGYTF
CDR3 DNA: TGTGCCAGCAGCTCCCATGTGGGAGCTTCCGCCTATGGCTACACCTTC